This TCR beta chain came from a study of T cells after yellow fever vaccination. Ten or more counts support this clonotype. The junction had 6 bases not matched to a gene; V was cut back by 6 bases and J by 6 bases. This CDR3 has 14 amino acids. TCRdb reprocessed the 5' RACE reads via MiXCR and lists one record per CDR3 protein. The sample lists some 260,000 distinct CDR3 sequences, about 5.2% occurring once. The chain links TRBV12-3 or TRBV12-4 to TRBJ1-5; 9 nucleotides match TRBD1. Material: CD4+ T cells sorted from PBMCs, obtained on the day of the yellow fever booster vaccination. This TCR was recovered from a man aged 18 to 30 who received the YFV17D yellow fever vaccine. The CDR3 reads CASRGTGIGQPQHF. Written as DNA, the CDR3 is TGTGCCAGCAGAGGGACAGGGATAGGTCAGCCCCAGCATTTT.